This TCR beta chain emerged from a study of shared clonotypes between healthy human individuals. Roughly 280 ng DNA, some 30,000 T cell genomes, went into unsorted PBMC replicate PCRs. TCRdb's table, derived via immunoSEQ multiplex PCR, lists solely in-frame clones and lacks some. The data contain hundreds of thousands of clones, around 77% of them singletons. V lost 3 bases, J lost 5 bases, and 10 bases lay in between. Germline V gene sequence: CDR1 MNHNS, CDR2 SASEGT. There are 13 residues in the CDR3. This clone was found once. Tens of millions of PBMCs went into genomic DNA for unsorted samples. The chain joins TRBV6-1 to TRBJ1-1; D gene unclear. Sequenced: PBMCs. This TCR derives from a woman between 40 and 55 years old in good health. Some clones in this sample may be carry-over from other donors' samples. The CDR3 region is CASSEIWVTEAFF. CDR3 sequence (DNA): TGTGCCAGCAGTGAGATTTGGGTGACTGAAGCTTTCTTT.